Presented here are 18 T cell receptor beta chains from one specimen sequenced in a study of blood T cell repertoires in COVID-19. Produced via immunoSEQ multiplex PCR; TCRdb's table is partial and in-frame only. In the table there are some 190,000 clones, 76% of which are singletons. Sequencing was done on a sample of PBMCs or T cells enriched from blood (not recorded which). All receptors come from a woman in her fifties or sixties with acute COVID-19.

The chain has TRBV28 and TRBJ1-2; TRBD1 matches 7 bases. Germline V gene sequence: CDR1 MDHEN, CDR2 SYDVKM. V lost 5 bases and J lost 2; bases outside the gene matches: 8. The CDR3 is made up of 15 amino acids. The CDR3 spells CASSQLKTGNYGYTF. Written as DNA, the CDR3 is TGTGCCAGCAGTCAATTAAAGACAGGGAACTATGGCTACACCTTC.

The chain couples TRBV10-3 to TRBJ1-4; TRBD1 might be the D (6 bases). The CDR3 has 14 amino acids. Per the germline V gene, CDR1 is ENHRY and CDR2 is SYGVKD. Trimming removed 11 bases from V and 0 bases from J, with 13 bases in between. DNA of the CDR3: TGTGCCTCCCGGGGGGGCGCAACTAATGAAAAACTGTTTTTT. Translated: CASRGGATNEKLFF.

The CDR3 nucleotides are TGTGCCAGCAGTGAGGGGCGGGACAGGGGCTATGGCAATCAGCCCCAGCATTTT. Its protein is CASSEGRDRGYGNQPQHF. The chain uses TRBV6-1 and TRBJ1-5, with 10 positions matching TRBD1. Germline CDR1 reads MNHNS; CDR2 reads SASEGT. The CDR3 extends over 18 amino acids. Trimming removed 3 bases from V and 2 bases from J; junction bases left unmatched: 10.

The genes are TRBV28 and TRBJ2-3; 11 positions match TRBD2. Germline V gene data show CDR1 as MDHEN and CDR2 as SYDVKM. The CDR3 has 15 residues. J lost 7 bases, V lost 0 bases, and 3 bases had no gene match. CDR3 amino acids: CASSLWASGGYTQYF. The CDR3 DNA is TGTGCCAGCAGTTTATGGGCTAGCGGGGGGTATACGCAGTATTTT.

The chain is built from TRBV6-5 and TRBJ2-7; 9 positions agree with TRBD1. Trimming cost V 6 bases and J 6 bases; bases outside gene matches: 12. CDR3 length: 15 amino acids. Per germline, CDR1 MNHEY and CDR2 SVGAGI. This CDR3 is CASRGRTGTGLEQYV. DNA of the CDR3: TGTGCCAGCAGGGGAAGGACCGGGACAGGGCTCGAGCAGTACGTC.

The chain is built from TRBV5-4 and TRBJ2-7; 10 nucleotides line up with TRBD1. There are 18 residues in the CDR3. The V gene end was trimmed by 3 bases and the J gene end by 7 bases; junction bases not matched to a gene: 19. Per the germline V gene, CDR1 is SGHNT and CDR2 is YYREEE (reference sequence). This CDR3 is CASSSGQGTPRAVVEQYV. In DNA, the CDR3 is TGTGCCAGCAGCTCGGGACAGGGGACCCCCCGAGCTGTAGTTGAGCAGTACGTC.

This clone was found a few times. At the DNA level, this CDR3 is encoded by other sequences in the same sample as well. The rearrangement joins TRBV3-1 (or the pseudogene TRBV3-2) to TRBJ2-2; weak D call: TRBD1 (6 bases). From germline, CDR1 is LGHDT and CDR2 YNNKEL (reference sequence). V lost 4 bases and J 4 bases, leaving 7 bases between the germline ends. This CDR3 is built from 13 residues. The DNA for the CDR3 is TGTGCCAGCAGCCTCAGGGGCACCGGGGAGCTGTTTTTT. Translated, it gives CASSLRGTGELFF.

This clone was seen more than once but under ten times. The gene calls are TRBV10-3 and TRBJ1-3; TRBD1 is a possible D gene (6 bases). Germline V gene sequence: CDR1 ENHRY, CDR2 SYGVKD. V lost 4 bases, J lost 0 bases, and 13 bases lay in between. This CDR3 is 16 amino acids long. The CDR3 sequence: CAISAVGQSSGNTIYF. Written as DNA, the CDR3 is TGTGCCATCAGTGCGGTTGGACAGAGCTCTGGAAACACCATATATTTT.

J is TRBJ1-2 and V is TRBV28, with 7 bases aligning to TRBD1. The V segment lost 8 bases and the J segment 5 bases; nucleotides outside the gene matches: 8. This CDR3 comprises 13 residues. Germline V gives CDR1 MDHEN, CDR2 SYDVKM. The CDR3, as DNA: TGTGCCAGCCTCGACAGGGCGGGTTATGGCTACACCTTC. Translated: CASLDRAGYGYTF.

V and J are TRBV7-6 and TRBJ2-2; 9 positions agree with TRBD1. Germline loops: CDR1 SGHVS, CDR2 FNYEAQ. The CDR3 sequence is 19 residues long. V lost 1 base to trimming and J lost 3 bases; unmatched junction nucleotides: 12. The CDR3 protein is CASSLGDQGTGIHTGELFF. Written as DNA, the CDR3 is TGTGCCAGCAGCTTAGGGGACCAGGGGACAGGGATCCACACCGGGGAGCTGTTTTTT.

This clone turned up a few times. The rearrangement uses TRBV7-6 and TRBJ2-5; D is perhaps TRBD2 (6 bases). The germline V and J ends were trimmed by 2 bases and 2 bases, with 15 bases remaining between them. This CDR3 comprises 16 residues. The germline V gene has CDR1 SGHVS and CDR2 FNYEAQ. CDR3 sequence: CASSLLSGVGQETQYF. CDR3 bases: TGTGCCAGCAGCTTACTATCGGGGGTAGGGCAAGAGACCCAGTACTTC.

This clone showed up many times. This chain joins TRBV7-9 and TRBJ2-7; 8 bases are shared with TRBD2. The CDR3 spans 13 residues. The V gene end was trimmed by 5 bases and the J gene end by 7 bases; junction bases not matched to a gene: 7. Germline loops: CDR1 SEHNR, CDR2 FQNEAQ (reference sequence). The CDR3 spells CASSGAGAREQYV. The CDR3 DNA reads TGTGCCAGCAGCGGAGCGGGGGCTCGTGAGCAGTACGTC.

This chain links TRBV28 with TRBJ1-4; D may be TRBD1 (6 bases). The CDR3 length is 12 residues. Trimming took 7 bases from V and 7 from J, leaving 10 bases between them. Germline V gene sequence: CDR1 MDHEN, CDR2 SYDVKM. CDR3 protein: CASTGEGEKLFF. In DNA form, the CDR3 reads TGTGCCAGCACAGGGGAGGGTGAAAAACTGTTTTTT.

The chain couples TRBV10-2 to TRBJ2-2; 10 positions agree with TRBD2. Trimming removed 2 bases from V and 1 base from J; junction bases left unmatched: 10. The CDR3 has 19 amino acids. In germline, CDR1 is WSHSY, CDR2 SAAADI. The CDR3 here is CASSEMGSGGPQNTGELFF. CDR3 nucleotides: TGCGCCAGCAGTGAGATGGGTAGCGGGGGGCCTCAGAACACCGGGGAGCTGTTTTTT.

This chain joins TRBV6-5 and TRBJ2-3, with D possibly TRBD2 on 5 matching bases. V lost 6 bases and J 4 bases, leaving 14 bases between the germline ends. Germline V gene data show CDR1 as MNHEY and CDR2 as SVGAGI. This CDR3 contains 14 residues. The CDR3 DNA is TGTGCCAGCAGAGGCACTCGGGGATCAGATACGCAGTATTTT. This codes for CASRGTRGSDTQYF.

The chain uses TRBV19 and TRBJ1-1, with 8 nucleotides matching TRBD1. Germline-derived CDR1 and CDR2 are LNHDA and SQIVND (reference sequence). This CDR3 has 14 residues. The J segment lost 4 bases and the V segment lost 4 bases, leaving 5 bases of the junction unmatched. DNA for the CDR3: TGTGCCAGTAGTACCAGGACAGGGTCCACTGAAGCTTTCTTT. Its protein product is CASSTRTGSTEAFF.

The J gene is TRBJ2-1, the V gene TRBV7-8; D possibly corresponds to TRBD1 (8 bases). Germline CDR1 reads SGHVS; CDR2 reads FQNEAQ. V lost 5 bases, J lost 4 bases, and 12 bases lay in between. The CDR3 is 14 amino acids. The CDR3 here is CASSQQGGYNEQFF. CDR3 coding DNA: TGTGCCAGCAGCCAACAGGGGGGGTACAATGAGCAGTTCTTC.

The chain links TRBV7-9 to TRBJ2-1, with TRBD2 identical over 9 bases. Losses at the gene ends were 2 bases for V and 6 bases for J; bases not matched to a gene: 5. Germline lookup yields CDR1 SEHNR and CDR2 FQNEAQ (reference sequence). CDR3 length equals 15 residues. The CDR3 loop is CASSLRRGGLNEQFF. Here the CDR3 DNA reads TGTGCCAGCAGCTTAAGGCGGGGGGGCCTCAATGAGCAGTTCTTC.